This is a list of T cell receptor beta chains from one sample in a study of shared clonotypes between healthy human individuals. Repertoires were generated with immunoSEQ multiplex PCR, while TCRdb's copy carries only in-frame clones and drops some. The data contain around 700,000 clones, about 91% of them seen just once; the ten biggest clones take up approximately 22%. The material sequenced was naive CD8+ T cells sorted from blood. These TCRs come from a man younger than 45 in good health. Each CDR3 is given with its conserved first and last residue. The D gene is left open where the match is weak. Size values are once, few and many counts, or a class for expanded clones, and some rows have none.

TRBJ2-5 | NA | TRBV18 | 11 | NA | CASSLEETQYF | TGTGCCAGCTCACTGGAGGAGACCCAGTACTTC
TRBJ2-1 | NA | TRBV7-6 | 15 | NA | CASSRKPVSEEEQFF | TGTGCCAGCAGCCGAAAGCCCGTGTCGGAGGAAGAGCAGTTCTTC
TRBJ2-4 | NA | TRBV21-1 | 15 | NA | CASNPKTGDKNIQYF | TGTGCCAGCAATCCGAAGACAGGGGACAAAAACATTCAGTACTTC
TRBJ2-5 | NA | TRBV21-1 | 15 | NA | CASTSFIAEEETQYF | TGTGCCAGCACCTCGTTCATAGCGGAGGAAGAGACCCAGTACTTC
TRBJ2-6 | NA | TRBV5-5 | 17 | NA | CASSIRTAGSGANVLTF | TGTGCCAGCAGCATTAGGACAGCGGGTTCTGGGGCCAACGTCCTGACTTTC
TRBJ2-3 | NA | TRBV27 | 14 | NA | CASSSNLFRDTQYF | TGTGCCAGCAGTTCGAACCTCTTCAGGGATACGCAGTATTTT
TRBJ2-1 | NA | TRBV28 | 15 | TRBD2 | CASSPGTSSYNEQFF | TGTGCCAGCAGTCCTGGGACTAGTAGCTACAATGAGCAGTTCTTC
TRBJ1-1 | NA | TRBV30 | 14 | NA | CAWEEFGSNTEAFF | TGTGCCTGGGAAGAGTTTGGGTCGAACACTGAAGCTTTCTTT
TRBJ1-4 | NA | TRBV18 | 14 | NA | CASSPGGLLEKLFF | TGTGCCAGCTCACCAGGGGGCTTACTTGAAAAACTGTTTTTT
TRBJ1-1 | NA | TRBV27 | 14 | TRBD1 | CASSLVTGHTEAFF | TGTGCCAGCAGTTTAGTGACAGGGCACACTGAAGCTTTCTTT
TRBJ2-2 | NA | TRBV28 | 14 | NA | CASRGRTSTGELFF | TGTGCCAGCAGGGGAAGAACTAGTACCGGGGAGCTGTTTTTT
TRBJ2-3 | NA | TRBV6-1 | 14 | NA | CASSDHGSTDTQYF | TGTGCCAGCAGTGATCACGGGAGTACAGATACGCAGTATTTT
TRBJ1-4 | few | TRBV5-5 | 15 | NA | CASSLAEGRNEKLFF | TGTGCCAGCAGCTTGGCGGAGGGCAGGAATGAAAAACTGTTTTTT
TRBJ2-1 | NA | TRBV27 | 15 | TRBD2 | CASSTPPTSNNEQFF | TGTGCCAGCAGTACTCCCCCGACTAGCAACAATGAGCAGTTCTTC
TRBJ2-3 | NA | TRBV6-8 | 14 | NA | CASKAAHLRDTQYF | TGTGCCAGCAAGGCGGCCCACCTAAGGGATACGCAGTATTTT
TRBJ2-3 | NA | TRBV15 | 13 | NA | CATSRELADTQYF | TGTGCCACCAGCAGAGAACTGGCAGATACGCAGTATTTT
TRBJ2-1 | NA | TRBV14 | 13 | NA | CASSLGRTNEQFF | TGTGCCAGCAGCCTCGGAAGGACAAATGAGCAGTTCTTC
TRBJ2-7 | NA | TRBV7-8 | 15 | TRBD1 | CASSLGQGSLYEQYF | TGTGCCAGCAGCTTGGGACAGGGGTCCCTCTACGAGCAGTACTTC